This record looks at one T cell receptor beta chain sequence and its context. Its target is not known. One end of the junction does not line up with germline, which may come from a read error. Every patient had mismatch repair deficiency by PCR or immunohistochemistry. The source of the sample is a study of PD-1 blockade in mismatch repair-deficient tumors. Regarding the study as a whole: Tumor-resident clones, often undetectable pretreatment in blood, expanded then contracted after pembrolizumab.

Germline loops: CDR1 SSHAT, CDR2 FNYEAQ (reference sequence). The CDR3 covers 16 residues. Assay: immunoSEQ multiplex PCR; the TCRdb copy retains only in-frame clones and omits some. The sample consists of about 100,000 clones, 82% of them appearing once. This rearrangement joins TRBV7-7 to TRBJ2-2; D may be TRBD2 (7 bases). This clonotype was obtained from an adult with mismatch repair-deficient cancer. The source material was peripheral blood, sampled approximately 36 weeks after starting pembrolizumab. The CDR3: CASSPRGGASTGELFF. Here the CDR3 DNA reads TGTGCTAGCAGCCCGAGGGGGGGCGCCTCCACCGGGGAGCTGTTTTTT.